The sequence of this T cell receptor beta chain was determined in a study of blood T cell repertoires in COVID-19. At the level of the study: Among Cohort 3 donors, those recovered had two negative PCRs, clearance, or symptom resolution.

Grouping used clinical history reported by participants in a survey and questionnaire. Sequencing was performed with immunoSEQ multiplex PCR; in TCRdb, only in-frame clones are kept and a portion is missing. The sample has some 300,000 clones, more than 70% seen once. V was pared by 4 bases and J by 4 bases, with 5 bases of the junction left unmatched. CDR3 length: 14 residues. CDR1 is MDHEN and CDR2 is SYDVKM in the germline V gene. Sequences were obtained from PBMCs or T cells enriched from blood (not recorded which). The genes are TRBV28 and TRBJ1-2, with 8 bases lining up with TRBD1. The TCR comes from a woman aged 55-69 years in a cohort exposed to, infected with or recovered from COVID-19 (not recorded which). CDR3 loop: CASSSTGEGYGYTF. As DNA, the CDR3 is TGTGCCAGCAGTTCGACAGGGGAAGGCTATGGCTACACCTTC.